Below are 32 T cell receptor beta chains sequenced from a single sample in a study of T cells after yellow fever vaccination. MiXCR, run by TCRdb on the 5' RACE reads, gives a single entry per CDR3 protein. The repertoire has a few hundred thousand distinct CDR3 sequences, 3.5% to 4.5% of them found once; the top ten carry roughly a fifth. This specimen consisted of PBMCs, obtained 15 days after the yellow fever booster vaccination. These TCRs come from a man aged 18 to 30 who received the YFV17D yellow fever vaccine.

This clonotype has just a few counts. The chain uses TRBV4-2 and TRBJ1-4; possible D gene TRBD1, 6 bases. V was cut by 4 bases and J by 2 bases, with 26 bases left in between. Germline lookup yields CDR1 LGHNA and CDR2 YNFKEQ. This CDR3 is built from 20 residues. In nucleotides, the CDR3 is TGTGCCAGCAGCCCCTTAAAGACAGGCTATCTAGCGGCTACTAATGAAAAACTGTTTTTT. Translated: CASSPLKTGYLAATNEKLFF.

This clonotype has just a few counts. The CDR3 sequence: CASGARWGQPQHF. The CDR3, as DNA: TGCGCCAGCGGGGCCAGGTGGGGTCAGCCCCAGCATTTT. This sequence joins TRBV4-1 and TRBJ1-5; possible D gene TRBD1, 5 bases. Germline V gene data show CDR1 as MGHRA and CDR2 as YSYEKL. There are 13 residues in the CDR3. V lost 8 bases and J 6 bases, leaving 14 bases between the germline ends.

This clonotype was seen at least ten times. The V and J genes are TRBV7-9 and TRBJ2-7; no reliable D call. V lost 5 bases, J lost 5 bases, and 7 bases lay in between. The CDR3 is 11 residues long. Germline V gives CDR1 SEHNR, CDR2 FQNEAQ (reference sequence). The DNA for the CDR3 is TGTGCCAGCAGCCAGGCGCACGAGCAGTACGTC. Residues: CASSQAHEQYV.

This clonotype appeared many times. The chain couples TRBV10-2 to TRBJ2-3; the match to TRBD2 covers 10 bases. Germline lookup yields CDR1 WSHSY and CDR2 SAAADI. V shed 5 bases, J shed 6 bases, and the junction held 5 bases outside the gene matches. CDR3 size: 14 residues. The CDR3 spells CASSPGLAWDTQYF. The DNA for the CDR3 is TGCGCCAGCAGTCCGGGACTAGCGTGGGATACGCAGTATTTT.

This clonotype came up many times. V usage is TRBV12-3 or TRBV12-4 and J usage is TRBJ1-2; D uncertain. CDR3 length: 14 amino acids. The V gene lost 1 base and the J gene lost 2 bases, with 8 bases spanning the gap. CDR3: CASSLDSGNYGYTF. CDR3 DNA: TGTGCCAGCAGTTTAGATTCCGGAAACTATGGCTACACCTTC.

This clonotype was counted only a few times. CDR3 region: CASSSGQGGDTQYF. Written as DNA, the CDR3 is TGCGCCAGCAGCTCGGGACAGGGAGGAGATACGCAGTATTTT. This chain joins TRBV5-1 and TRBJ2-3, with 9 bases lining up with TRBD1. In germline, CDR1 is SGHRS, CDR2 YFSETQ. V was pared by 3 bases and J by 5 bases, with 4 bases of the junction left unmatched. The CDR3 has 14 residues. The whole variable domain, filled in from reference TRBV5-1 and TRBJ2-3, reads KAGVTQTPRYLIKTRGQQVTLSCSPISGHRSVSWYQQTPGQGLQFLFEYFSETQRNKGNFPGRFSGRQFSNSRSEMNVSTLELGDSALYLCASSSGQGGDTQYFGPGTRLTVL.

This clonotype showed up many times. The gene calls are TRBV20-1 and TRBJ1-1; no reliable D call. V lost 4 bases and J 1 base, leaving 19 bases between the germline ends. Germline-derived CDR1 and CDR2 are DFQATT and SNEGSKA (reference sequence). CDR3 length: 16 residues. The CDR3 here is CSANPLSRRGNTEAFF. CDR3 in DNA: TGCAGTGCTAACCCTTTATCCAGACGGGGGAACACTGAAGCTTTCTTT.

This clonotype was recorded a few times. The CDR3 loop is CSAPGQETQYF. The DNA of the CDR3 is TGCAGCGCACCCGGCCAAGAGACCCAGTACTTC. The chain combines TRBV29-1 with TRBJ2-5, with D hard to call. The germline V gene has CDR1 SQVTM and CDR2 ANQGSEA. The V end was cut by 7 bases, the J end by 1 base, with 7 bases between. This CDR3 contains 11 residues.

This clonotype appeared many times. The CDR3 DNA sequence: TGTGCCAGCAGCGCAAGAGGAACGCGTAGCATATATTTT. It encodes CASSARGTRSIYF. This chain uses TRBV3-1 with TRBJ1-3; D is unclear. In germline, CDR1 is LGHDT, CDR2 YNNKEL (reference sequence). CDR3 size: 13 residues. The V end lost 5 bases, the J end lost 12 bases, and 17 bases lay between the germline ends.

This clonotype turned up a few times. This chain links TRBV5-1 with TRBJ1-4; 9 bases align to TRBD1. The CDR3 is 14 residues long. Germline V gene sequence: CDR1 SGHRS, CDR2 YFSETQ. V dropped 4 bases and J dropped 8; count of bases not matched to a gene: 6. The CDR3 is CASSPWTGDEKLFF. CDR3 DNA: TGCGCCAGCAGCCCCTGGACAGGGGACGAAAAACTGTTTTTT.

This clonotype was observed at least ten times. The chain recombines TRBV4-3 with TRBJ2-3; 9 bases agree with TRBD2. CDR1 LGHNA and CDR2 YSLEER come from the germline V gene. The CDR3 spans 16 residues. After removal of 1 base from V and 6 bases from J, the junction contained 8 bases not matched to a gene. CDR3 sequence: CASSQGPSGAGDTQYF. Written as DNA, the CDR3 is TGCGCCAGCAGCCAAGGTCCTAGCGGGGCGGGGGATACGCAGTATTTT.

This chain connects TRBV29-1 to TRBJ2-5; 9 bases match TRBD1. V shed 3 bases and J 2 bases; nucleotides not matched to a gene: 25. CDR1 and CDR2 (germline): SQVTM, ANQGSEA. The CDR3 has 21 residues. Here the CDR3 reads CSVDRRTLPTLQGALQETQYF. CDR3 nucleotide sequence: TGCAGCGTTGATCGGAGGACCCTACCGACCCTACAGGGGGCGTTACAAGAGACCCAGTACTTC.

Ten or more counts support this clonotype. The chain is built from TRBV5-1 and TRBJ1-4; no clear D gene. The germline V gene encodes CDR1 SGHRS and CDR2 YFSETQ. This CDR3 region has 14 residues. V lost 7 bases to trimming and J lost 4 bases, with 14 bases between them. CDR3 DNA sequence: TGCGCCAGCGGTGAGGGCCTCGGTAATGAAAAACTGTTTTTT. Translated: CASGEGLGNEKLFF.

The table lists this clonotype with a few counts. J is TRBJ2-3 and V is TRBV6-5; TRBD1 is a possible D gene (6 bases). Trimming removed 6 bases at V and 1 base at J, with 20 bases between. This CDR3 has 17 amino acids. CDR1 and CDR2 from the germline V gene are MNHEY and SVGAGI. DNA for the CDR3: TGTGCCAGCAGCCCCATGACCGGGACACCAGGCACAGATACGCAGTATTTT. Amino acids: CASSPMTGTPGTDTQYF.

This clonotype was observed a handful of times. The rearrangement links TRBV7-8 to TRBJ2-3, with D uncertain. V gave up 3 bases and J gave up 1 base, with 8 bases separating them. CDR3 length: 14 residues. Germline values: CDR1 SGHVS, CDR2 FQNEAQ. CDR3 in DNA: TGTGCCAGCAGCTTTCGTTTTGGCACAGATACGCAGTATTTT. This sequence encodes CASSFRFGTDTQYF.

This clonotype was found many times. The rearrangement links TRBV29-1 to TRBJ1-1; D gene uncertain. The CDR3 runs to 13 residues. The V end lost 1 base, the J end lost 0 bases, and 6 bases lay between the germline ends. CDR1 is SQVTM and CDR2 is ANQGSEA in the germline V gene. The CDR3 DNA reads as TGCAGCGTTGAAGGTGGGATGAACACTGAAGCTTTCTTT. This sequence encodes CSVEGGMNTEAFF.

This clonotype was counted at least ten times. The gene calls are TRBV5-6 and TRBJ2-3; D may be TRBD1 or TRBD2 (5 bases each). Trimming stripped 5 bases from V and 4 bases from J, with 11 bases between. CDR1 is SGHDT, CDR2 YYEEEE, per germline. The CDR3 spans 13 residues. The CDR3 region has the DNA TGTGCCAGCAGGGGGGTGGGGGCAGATACGCAGTATTTT. Its translation is CASRGVGADTQYF.

This chain joins TRBV7-6 and TRBJ2-7; D is perhaps TRBD1 (6 bases). The CDR3 loop spans 13 amino acids. Germline V gene sequence: CDR1 SGHVS, CDR2 FNYEAQ. The V and J ends lost 6 bases and 4 bases respectively, with 13 bases between them. CDR3 bases: TGTGCCAGCAGTTCGACAGGTTGGTACGAGCAGTACTTC. It specifies CASSSTGWYEQYF.

V gene TRBV27 combines with J gene TRBJ2-3; 7 nucleotides align to TRBD1. V was clipped by 5 bases and J by 6 bases; unmatched bases: 11. The CDR3 is made up of 15 amino acids. Germline-derived CDR1 and CDR2 are MNHEY and SMNVEV (reference sequence). The CDR3 spells CASSRLLGQADTQYF. In DNA, the CDR3 is TGTGCCAGCAGTCGACTACTAGGACAGGCGGATACGCAGTATTTT.

This clonotype occurred many times. A junction end diverges from the germline sequence, so it may reflect a read error. The CDR3 reads CASSPPRGGSHEQYF. DNA of the CDR3: TGTGCCAGCAGCCCCCCAAGGGGGGGCTCCCACGAGCAGTACTTC. The chain links TRBV5-5 to TRBJ2-7; possible D gene TRBD2, 7 bases. CDR1 SGHKS and CDR2 YYEKEE come from the germline V gene (reference sequence). The CDR3 covers 15 residues.

This clonotype was detected many times. This rearrangement joins TRBV27 to TRBJ2-3; tentative D call: TRBD1 (5 bases). Germline lookup yields CDR1 MNHEY and CDR2 SMNVEV (reference sequence). V lost 6 bases and J lost 0, with 13 bases in between. This CDR3 spans 15 amino acids. The DNA for the CDR3 is TGTGCCAGCAGCCTTGGGGCCCACAGCACAGATACGCAGTATTTT. It specifies CASSLGAHSTDTQYF.

The chain combines TRBV4-1 with TRBJ2-7, with D maybe TRBD1 (6 bases). This CDR3 region has 14 residues. Germline assignment: CDR1 MGHRA and CDR2 YSYEKL. V lost 4 bases to trimming and J lost 5 bases, with 15 bases between them. CDR3 sequence: CASSPTGQGNEQYF. CDR3 coding DNA: TGCGCCAGCAGCCCAACTGGGCAGGGGAACGAGCAGTACTTC.

This clonotype appeared many times. The rearrangement joins TRBV5-1 to TRBJ2-5, with 13 nucleotides matching TRBD2. Trimming took 4 bases from V and 4 from J; bases not matched to a gene: 7. Germline CDR1 SGHRS, CDR2 YFSETQ. The CDR3 is made up of 16 amino acids. CDR3 nucleotide sequence: TGCGCCAGCAGCCCGACTAGCGGGGGGCTAGGAGAGACCCAGTACTTC. This codes for CASSPTSGGLGETQYF. The whole variable domain, remainder taken from reference TRBV5-1 and TRBJ2-5, is KAGVTQTPRYLIKTRGQQVTLSCSPISGHRSVSWYQQTPGQGLQFLFEYFSETQRNKGNFPGRFSGRQFSNSRSEMNVSTLELGDSALYLCASSPTSGGLGETQYFGPGTRLLVL.

Only a few counts were recorded for this clonotype. J is TRBJ2-1 and V is TRBV28; tentatively, D is TRBD2 (5 bases). This CDR3 is built from 12 residues. V lost 4 bases and J lost 9, with 10 bases in between. The germline V gene has CDR1 MDHEN and CDR2 SYDVKM. The CDR3 spells CASSSSIGEQFF. The CDR3 bases are TGTGCCAGCAGTTCTAGCATCGGTGAGCAGTTCTTC.

This clonotype was observed a handful of times. The rearrangement links TRBV20-1 to TRBJ2-5; D remains unclear. This CDR3 comprises 14 residues. Trimming left V 0 bases short and J 5 bases short, with 13 bases between. The germline V gene encodes CDR1 DFQATT and CDR2 SNEGSKA (reference sequence). CDR3 sequence (DNA): TGCAGTGCTAGAGACTCGGTAGTAGGTGAGACCCAGTACTTC. Translating gives CSARDSVVGETQYF.

This clonotype was seen a few times. This chain joins TRBV20-1 and TRBJ1-5; the D is unclear. The CDR3 totals 18 residues. Deletions cut 6 bases from V and 1 base from J, with 25 bases between. Germline V gene lookup returns CDR1 DFQATT and CDR2 SNEGSKA (reference sequence). CDR3: CSANYGPAAASSNQPQHF. The DNA for the CDR3 is TGCAGTGCCAATTATGGACCGGCCGCAGCCTCCAGCAATCAGCCCCAGCATTTT.

This clonotype was picked up a small number of times. The chain is built from TRBV4-3 and TRBJ2-3; D unresolved. Germline values: CDR1 LGHNA, CDR2 YSLEER. The CDR3 runs 13 residues. The V end lost 6 bases, the J end lost 6 bases, and 13 bases lay between the germline ends. The CDR3 DNA follows: TGCGCCAGCAGTAAAGAGGCCCGGGATACGCAGTATTTT. Translation: CASSKEARDTQYF.

The rearrangement uses TRBV4-1 and TRBJ2-3; D not resolved. Germline CDR1 reads MGHRA; CDR2 reads YSYEKL. This CDR3 is 15 amino acids long. Between the trimmed V and J ends, which lost 4 bases and 4 bases, there was a span of 15 bases. The CDR3 loop is CASSRTLGDADTQYF. The CDR3 DNA reads TGCGCCAGCAGCCGGACCCTAGGAGATGCAGATACGCAGTATTTT.

At least ten counts were recorded for this clonotype. J is TRBJ2-2 and V is TRBV7-2, with D perhaps TRBD2 (5 bases). From germline, CDR1 is SGHTA and CDR2 FQGNSA. The CDR3 has 14 amino acids. V lost 2 bases, J lost 7 bases, and 11 bases lay in between. CDR3 sequence reads: CASSLMLAGGELFF. CDR3 DNA sequence: TGTGCCAGCAGCTTAATGCTAGCAGGCGGGGAGCTGTTTTTT. Filled out from reference TRBV7-2 and TRBJ2-2, the complete variable domain reads GAGVSQSPSNKVTEKGKDVELRCDPISGHTALYWYRQSLGQGLEFLIYFQGNSAPDKSGLPSDRFSAERTGGSVSTLTIQRTQQEDSAVYLCASSLMLAGGELFFGEGSRLTVL.

The chain employs TRBV3-1 and TRBJ2-7; possibly TRBD2 for D (6 bases). From germline, CDR1 is LGHDT and CDR2 YNNKEL (reference sequence). This CDR3 has 14 residues. V was cut by 1 base and J by 4 bases, with 11 bases left in between. In nucleotides, the CDR3 is TGTGCCAGCAGCCAAGTTACGGGGGATTACGAGCAGTACTTC. It codes for CASSQVTGDYEQYF.

V gene TRBV7-2 combines with J gene TRBJ2-5, with D tentatively TRBD1 or TRBD2 (6 bases each). The CDR3 covers 12 residues. The germline V and J ends were trimmed by 6 bases and 7 bases, with 12 bases remaining between them. In germline, CDR1 is SGHTA, CDR2 FQGNSA. The CDR3: CASRQGTGTQYF. CDR3 nucleotides: TGTGCCAGCAGGCAGGGGACTGGGACCCAGTACTTC.

This clonotype was found many times. The V gene is TRBV20-1, the J gene TRBJ2-3; 11 bases fit TRBD1. After removal of 1 base from V and 6 bases from J, the junction contained 6 bases not matched to a gene. CDR1 is DFQATT, CDR2 SNEGSKA, per germline (reference sequence). This CDR3 is built from 15 residues. CDR3 in amino acids: CSARAGDRGTDTQYF. The CDR3 nucleotides read TGCAGTGCTAGAGCCGGGGACAGGGGGACGGATACGCAGTATTTT.